This TCR beta chain was profiled in a study of T-cell reconstitution after alpha-beta-depleted transplantation in children. The authors prepared the TCRbeta library with unique molecular identifiers. Using its own MiXCR run on the PCR reads, TCRdb lists one record per CDR3 protein. The table records 400,000 to 450,000 distinct CDR3 sequences, about 40% of them present only once. The CDR3 loop spans 20 amino acids. Germline trimming cut 4 bases from V and 0 bases from J; bases unmatched to any gene: 13. Germline V CDR1 and CDR2: SGHRS, YFSETQ. The source was PBMCs, collected before TCRalphabeta/CD19-depleted stem cell transplant. The J gene is TRBJ2-1, the V gene TRBV5-1; 13 bases match TRBD2. This sequence was found in a girl aged 2 to 10 with aplastic anemia, due to receive a stem cell transplant. The CDR3 loop is CASSGKPGLAGRSSYNEQFF. CDR3 nucleotide sequence: TGCGCCAGCAGCGGCAAACCGGGACTAGCGGGGAGAAGCTCCTACAATGAGCAGTTCTTC.